These 25 T cell receptor beta chains came from one sample sequenced in a study of blood T cell repertoires in COVID-19. TCRdb's table, derived via immunoSEQ multiplex PCR, lists solely in-frame clones and lacks some. The sample records about 170,000 clones, roughly four fifths being singletons. The sample comprised peripheral blood. Receptors were obtained from an elderly woman with COVID-19, enrolled during active disease.

The V call is TRBV2, the J call TRBJ2-1; 7 bases match TRBD2. Trimming took 4 bases from V and 7 from J; bases not matched to a gene: 10. CDR3 length: 15 residues. Germline V CDR1 and CDR2: SNHLY, FYNNEI. The CDR3 here is CASSVSWEGWNEQFF. CDR3 nucleotides: TGTGCCAGCAGTGTATCGTGGGAGGGATGGAATGAGCAGTTCTTC.

This clone was seen a single time. The genes are TRBV10-2 and TRBJ1-2, with TRBD1 as a possible D gene (5 bases). Looked up from germline, CDR1 is WSHSY and CDR2 is SAAADI. Trimming removed 4 bases at V and 4 bases at J, with 10 bases between. The CDR3 covers 13 residues. The CDR3 here is CASSGQTGYGYTF. For the CDR3, the DNA is TGCGCCAGCAGTGGACAGACCGGCTATGGCTACACCTTC.

The CDR3 coding sequence is TGTGCCAGCAGTTACTCAGCGGGGGAGGGCTACGAGCAGTACTTC. Translation gives CASSYSAGEGYEQYF. V is TRBV6-5 and J is TRBJ2-7; 8 nucleotides agree with TRBD2. Germline trimming cut 0 bases from V and 3 bases from J; bases unmatched to any gene: 4. The length of the CDR3 is 15 residues. Germline assignment: CDR1 MNHEY and CDR2 SVGAGI.

This clone came up once. This sequence joins TRBV19 and TRBJ2-7; D not resolved. Trimming took off 3 bases at V and 2 bases at J, with 11 bases between the two ends. The CDR3 contains 14 residues. The germline V gene has CDR1 LNHDA and CDR2 SQIVND (reference sequence). Here the CDR3 reads CASSIGGATYEQYF. The CDR3 region has the DNA TGTGCCAGTAGTATCGGCGGAGCCACCTACGAGCAGTACTTC.

This chain joins TRBV11-2 and TRBJ2-7, with TRBD1 matching over 8 bases. The V and J ends lost 5 bases and 2 bases, in that order; junction bases with no gene match: 5. The germline V gene encodes CDR1 SGHAT and CDR2 FQNNGV. The CDR3 is 14 amino acids. The CDR3 DNA follows: TGTGCCAGCAGCCGGCTACAGGGGGCCTACGAGCAGTACTTC. As protein: CASSRLQGAYEQYF.

The chain uses TRBV5-1 and TRBJ2-1; 8 bases fit TRBD2. J lost 0 bases, V lost 4 bases, and 0 bases had no gene match. The CDR3 is 14 residues long. CDR1 SGHRS and CDR2 YFSETQ come from the germline V gene. CDR3: CASSAGGSYNEQFF. In DNA, the CDR3 is TGCGCCAGCAGCGCGGGAGGCTCCTACAATGAGCAGTTCTTC. The whole variable domain, remainder taken from reference TRBV5-1 and TRBJ2-1, is KAGVTQTPRYLIKTRGQQVTLSCSPISGHRSVSWYQQTPGQGLQFLFEYFSETQRNKGNFPGRFSGRQFSNSRSEMNVSTLELGDSALYLCASSAGGSYNEQFFGPGTRLTVL.

J is TRBJ2-1 and V is TRBV2; possibly TRBD1 for D (6 bases). CDR3 size: 14 residues. CDR1 and CDR2 (germline): SNHLY, FYNNEI. The V and J ends lost 4 bases and 6 bases respectively, with 13 bases between them. The CDR3 loop is CASSVQGLGNEQFF. DNA of the CDR3: TGTGCCAGCAGTGTCCAGGGGCTGGGCAATGAGCAGTTCTTC.

The chain carries TRBV2 and TRBJ1-2; TRBD1 aligns across 7 bases. Germline assignment: CDR1 SNHLY and CDR2 FYNNEI. The CDR3 extends over 15 amino acids. The V segment lost 1 base and the J segment 4 bases; nucleotides outside the gene matches: 6. The CDR3, as DNA: TGTGCCAGCAGTGAAGGACAGGGCGTCCTCTATGGCTACACCTTC. It specifies CASSEGQGVLYGYTF. Full variable domain (missing parts from reference TRBV2 and TRBJ1-2): EPEVTQTPSHQVTQMGQEVILRCVPISNHLYFYWYRQILGQKVEFLVSFYNNEISEKSEIFDDQFSVERPDGSNFTLKIRSTKLEDSAMYFCASSEGQGVLYGYTFGSGTRLTVV.

This chain uses TRBV11-1 with TRBJ2-7, with unresolved D. The CDR3 loop spans 14 amino acids. Germline values: CDR1 SGHAT, CDR2 FQDESV (reference sequence). The ends were cut back, 3 bases at V and 0 bases at J, with 9 bases in the middle. Here the CDR3 reads CASSLAFFSYEQYF. In DNA form, the CDR3 reads TGTGCCAGCAGCTTGGCTTTCTTCTCCTACGAGCAGTACTTC.

This chain joins TRBV10-3 and TRBJ2-1, with TRBD1 matching 7 bases. The trim removed 5 bases at V and 4 bases at J, leaving 2 bases unmatched. Germline V lookup: CDR1 ENHRY, CDR2 SYGVKD. The CDR3 consists of 13 residues. The CDR3 nucleotides read TGTGCCATCAGTCAACAGGGGTACAATGAGCAGTTCTTC. This sequence encodes CAISQQGYNEQFF.

The chain is built from TRBV7-9 and TRBJ1-2, with TRBD1 matching 7 bases. With V trimmed by 5 bases and J by 4 bases, 10 bases remained unmatched. Germline V gene data show CDR1 as SEHNR and CDR2 as FQNEAQ (reference sequence). The CDR3 runs 15 residues. The CDR3 region has the DNA TGTGCCAGCAGCCGTGACAGGGTAGGACCCTATGGCTACACCTTC. As protein: CASSRDRVGPYGYTF.

The CDR3 here is CASSLGGTISSYEQYF. DNA for the CDR3: TGTGCCAGCAGTTTAGGTGGGACAATCAGCTCCTACGAGCAGTACTTC. This chain joins TRBV28 and TRBJ2-7; D perhaps matches TRBD1 (6 bases). Germline values: CDR1 MDHEN, CDR2 SYDVKM. The V end lost 2 bases, the J end lost 0 bases, and 14 bases lay between the germline ends. The CDR3 consists of 16 residues.

This clone was seen only a few times. This chain links TRBV10-3 with TRBJ1-1; weak D call: TRBD1 (5 bases). CDR1 is ENHRY and CDR2 is SYGVKD in the germline V gene. The CDR3 runs to 13 residues. V dropped 8 bases and J dropped 5 bases, with 15 bases sitting between them. The CDR3 nucleotides are TGTGCCATCCTGCTGCAGGGTTCGACTGAAGCTTTCTTT. Encoded protein: CAILLQGSTEAFF.

The chain carries TRBV18 and TRBJ2-7; a possible D gene is TRBD2 (6 bases). Per germline, CDR1 KGHSH and CDR2 LQKENI. With 4 bases removed from V and 1 base from J, the gap between germline ends came to 8 bases. The CDR3 extends over 13 amino acids. CDR3 sequence: CASSLAVSYEQYF. In nucleotides, the CDR3 is TGTGCCAGCTCACTAGCGGTTTCCTACGAGCAGTACTTC.

The chain couples TRBV10-3 to TRBJ2-1; TRBD2 aligns across 15 bases. Germline V gene data show CDR1 as ENHRY and CDR2 as SYGVKD. Trimming took 6 bases from V and 14 from J; bases not matched to a gene: 8. The CDR3 totals 14 residues. CDR3 coding DNA: TGTGCCATCAGAGCCGGGACTAGCGGGGGGCCAAAGTTCTTC. Amino acids: CAIRAGTSGGPKFF.

The chain uses TRBV27 and TRBJ1-2, with a weak D call TRBD1 (5 bases). The CDR3 loop spans 14 amino acids. V dropped 0 bases and J dropped 8 bases, with 13 bases sitting between them. Per germline, CDR1 MNHEY and CDR2 SMNVEV (reference sequence). The CDR3 DNA is TGTGCCAGCAGTTTATCCGGGGGGTCGGGGGGCTACACCTTC. Residues: CASSLSGGSGGYTF.

There are a few counts of this clone. For the CDR3, the DNA is TGTGCCAGCTCACCACCGGGGGTCTTAGGGACAGGATCCTACAATGAGCAGTTCTTC. Its protein product is CASSPPGVLGTGSYNEQFF. V usage is TRBV18 and J usage is TRBJ2-1; 8 positions match TRBD1. J gave up 1 base and V 0 bases, and 11 bases lay outside the gene matches. This CDR3 spans 19 amino acids. Germline CDR1 and CDR2: KGHSH and LQKENI.

This chain connects TRBV28 to TRBJ1-6; the D gene is possibly TRBD1 (6 bases). CDR3 length: 13 residues. CDR1 is MDHEN and CDR2 is SYDVKM in the germline V gene. The CDR3: CAFQGRGNSPLHF. The DNA of the CDR3 is TGTGCATTCCAGGGGAGGGGAAACTCACCCCTCCACTTT.

This chain links TRBV15 with TRBJ2-1; TRBD2 matches at 7 bases. This CDR3 spans 18 amino acids. Germline-derived CDR1 and CDR2 are LNHNV and YYDKDF (reference sequence). J lost 2 bases, V lost 1 base, and 11 bases had no gene match. The CDR3 spells CATSRVASGGWTYNEQFF. The DNA of the CDR3 is TGTGCCACCAGCAGAGTAGCTAGCGGAGGCTGGACCTACAATGAGCAGTTCTTC.

The DNA for the CDR3 is TGTGCCATCAGAGGGGGGGAGGATGAAAAACTGTTTTTT. It codes for CAIRGGEDEKLFF. This rearrangement joins TRBV10-3 to TRBJ1-4; D is possibly TRBD1 (6 bases). The CDR3 covers 13 residues. V dropped 6 bases and J dropped 6 bases, with 11 bases sitting between them. Germline assignment: CDR1 ENHRY and CDR2 SYGVKD.

The chain couples TRBV10-3 to TRBJ1-2; TRBD1 agrees at 7 bases. The ends lost 5 bases at V and 4 bases at J; junction bases unmatched: 10. CDR3 length: 15 amino acids. CDR1 ENHRY and CDR2 SYGVKD come from the germline V gene. The CDR3 reads CAISPRTGRSYGYTF. Written as DNA, the CDR3 is TGTGCCATCAGTCCCCGGACAGGCCGCTCCTATGGCTACACCTTC.

This clone was recorded once. The V and J genes are TRBV18 and TRBJ1-2; D remains ambiguous. CDR3 length equals 15 residues. Germline V gene sequence: CDR1 KGHSH, CDR2 LQKENI. Trimming removed 1 base from V and 8 bases from J, with 17 bases in between. As DNA, the CDR3 is TGTGCCAGCTCACCACTGGGAGTCGGACTCGAAGGCTACACCTTC. Its translation is CASSPLGVGLEGYTF.

V is TRBV5-1 and J is TRBJ2-7; 7 bases map to TRBD1. This CDR3 has 15 residues. V lost 1 base to trimming and J lost 4 bases; unmatched junction nucleotides: 8. The germline gives CDR1 SGHRS, CDR2 YFSETQ. Here the CDR3 reads CASSLTGTEIYEQYF. The DNA of the CDR3 is TGCGCCAGCAGCTTGACCGGGACAGAAATATACGAGCAGTACTTC.

Remarks on this clone: At one boundary the junction diverges from the germline segment, which might be a read error. V usage is TRBV7-3 and J usage is TRBJ2-7; tentatively, D is TRBD2 (6 bases). This CDR3 comprises 14 residues. Per the germline V gene, CDR1 is SGHTA and CDR2 is FQGTGA. The CDR3 here is CASSPAGGTLGQYF. CDR3 sequence (DNA): TGTGCCAGCAGCCCCGCAGGCGGGACCCTTGGGCAGTATTTC.

This clone appeared a single time. This sequence joins TRBV4-3 and TRBJ1-4; D is undetermined. This CDR3 is 15 amino acids long. Germline CDR1 and CDR2: LGHNA and YSLEER. Trimming removed 1 base from V and 3 bases from J, with 9 bases in between. CDR3 nucleotides: TGCGCCAGCAGCCAAGCGGGGATGGCTAATGAAAAACTGTTTTTT. Residues: CASSQAGMANEKLFF.